A selection of T cell receptor beta chains follows, all from one sample in a study of regulatory T cells in long-lasting Graves disease. TCRdb re-derived calls from the reads in MiXCR, one entry per CDR3 protein. The table includes about 1,400 distinct CDR3 sequences, approximately 46% detected once. Material: peripheral blood mononuclear cells (PBMCs), obtained with antithyroid drug treatment, in newly diagnosed or persistent Graves disease (not recorded which). These receptors were obtained from a female donor with Graves disease. The CDR3 runs from the conserved cysteine through the conserved F or W. The D gene is left open where the match is weak. A row's size may be missing; if present it is once, few, many or a size class.

V: TRBV6-1; size: few; D: .; J: TRBJ1-2; DNA: TGTGCCAGCAGTGAAGCGTTACCTTCGGGCTACACCTTC; CDR3: CASSEALPSGYTF
V: TRBV19; size: few; D: .; J: TRBJ2-1; DNA: TGTGCCAGTAGTATCCCCCGGGTAGCGCGTGGTAGGGATGAGCAGTTCTTC; CDR3: CASSIPRVARGRDEQFF
V: TRBV15; size: .; D: TRBD1; J: TRBJ2-7; DNA: TGTGCCACCAGCGACAGTTCCGGGACAGGTTATTTC; CDR3: CATSDSSGTGYF
V: TRBV6-1; size: .; D: .; J: TRBJ2-1; DNA: TGTGCCAGCAGTGTAACGGGATTATACAATGAGCAGTTCTTC; CDR3: CASSVTGLYNEQFF
V: TRBV20-1; size: .; D: .; J: TRBJ2-7; DNA: TGCAGTGCTAGTGTGGATACCTACGAGCAGTACTTC; CDR3: CSASVDTYEQYF
V: TRBV11-2; size: .; D: TRBD1; J: TRBJ2-3; DNA: TGTGCCAGCAGCCTAGCCGGGACAGGGGGCTGGGGGGGCACAGATACGCAGTATTTT; CDR3: CASSLAGTGGWGGTDTQYF
V: TRBV5-1; size: .; D: .; J: TRBJ2-3; DNA: TGCGCCAGCAGTCGGGAGTTCGCAGATACGCAGTATTTT; CDR3: CASSREFADTQYF
V: TRBV6-6; size: .; D: .; J: TRBJ1-1; DNA: TGTGCCAGCAGTACGGAGGGAGATACTGAAGCTTTCTTT; CDR3: CASSTEGDTEAFF
V: TRBV7-8; size: .; D: .; J: TRBJ2-3; DNA: TGTGCCAGCAGCTTAGTCGCGCGTACAGATACGCAGTATTTT; CDR3: CASSLVARTDTQYF
V: TRBV3-1; size: .; D: TRBD2; J: TRBJ2-1; DNA: TGTGCCAGCAGCCAGGGAGGGTGGGAGTCCTACAATGAGCAGTTCTTC; CDR3: CASSQGGWESYNEQFF
V: TRBV20-1; size: .; D: .; J: TRBJ2-5; DNA: TGCAGTGCTAGAGTGTACCAAGAGACCCAGTACTTC; CDR3: CSARVYQETQYF
V: TRBV28; size: few; D: .; J: TRBJ2-3; DNA: TGTGCCAGCAGCCCTCTTTCGGCCCTTAGCGGCACAGATACGCAGTATTTT; CDR3: CASSPLSALSGTDTQYF
V: TRBV27; size: once; D: TRBD1; J: TRBJ1-2; DNA: TGTGCCAGCAGCTCGAACAGGGGGCACGGCTACACCTTC; CDR3: CASSSNRGHGYTF
V: TRBV27; size: .; D: TRBD2; J: TRBJ2-1; DNA: TGTGCCAGCAGTTTAGCCCGCGGGGGGAGCAATGAGCAGTTCTTC; CDR3: CASSLARGGSNEQFF
V: TRBV29-1; size: .; D: .; J: TRBJ2-1; DNA: TGCAGCGTTGAGGGCCCTAAGAATGAGCAGTTCTTC; CDR3: CSVEGPKNEQFF
V: TRBV28; size: .; D: TRBD2; J: TRBJ2-4; DNA: TGTGCCAGCAGCTCGACTAGCGGGGGGAAGGACATTCAGTACTTC; CDR3: CASSSTSGGKDIQYF
V: TRBV29-1; size: .; D: .; J: TRBJ2-1; DNA: TGCAGCGCGGAATCCTACAATGAGCAGTTCTTC; CDR3: CSAESYNEQFF
V: TRBV7-9; size: .; D: TRBD1; J: TRBJ2-5; DNA: TGTGCCAGCAGTTGGGACAGGGGCACAAGGGAGACCCAGTACTTC; CDR3: CASSWDRGTRETQYF
V: TRBV6-5; size: few; D: .; J: TRBJ2-7; DNA: TGTGCCAGCGGCCCGTCCCCCTACGAGCAGTACTTC; CDR3: CASGPSPYEQYF
V: TRBV20-1; size: few; D: TRBD2; J: TRBJ2-3; DNA: TGCAGTGCTAGAGAGCGGGAGTTGGCAGATACGCAGTATTTT; CDR3: CSARERELADTQYF
V: TRBV13; size: .; D: .; J: TRBJ1-1; DNA: TGTGCCAGCAGCCAAACTGGAGGCATGAACACTGAAGCTTTCTTT; CDR3: CASSQTGGMNTEAFF
V: TRBV9; size: .; D: .; J: TRBJ2-7; DNA: TGTGCCAGCAGCGTAGGAGACAGGTATAACGAGCAGTACTTC; CDR3: CASSVGDRYNEQYF
V: TRBV20-1; size: .; D: TRBD2; J: TRBJ2-1; DNA: TGCAGTGCTAGACCCGTTTGGCGGGAGGGCTACAATGAGCAGTTCTTC; CDR3: CSARPVWREGYNEQFF
V: TRBV28; size: .; D: .; J: TRBJ2-2; DNA: TGTGCCAGCAGTTTAGCGGACCTCCCCGGGGAGCTGTTTTTT; CDR3: CASSLADLPGELFF
V: TRBV5-1; size: .; D: TRBD2; J: TRBJ2-3; DNA: TGCGCCAGCAGCTATAGCGGGAGTGGTGCAGATACGCAGTATTTT; CDR3: CASSYSGSGADTQYF
V: TRBV12-3/TRBV12-4; size: .; D: .; J: TRBJ2-6; DNA: TGTGCCAGCAGTCTGGAAGGGGACTCTGGGGCCAACGTCCTGACTTTC; CDR3: CASSLEGDSGANVLTF
V: TRBV2; size: .; D: .; J: TRBJ2-6; DNA: TGTGCCAGTGGCCTCCGGGGGTCGGGCCAAAACGTCCTGACTTTC; CDR3: CASGLRGSGQNVLTF
V: TRBV6-6; size: few; D: TRBD2; J: TRBJ2-3; DNA: TGTGCCAGCAGTTCGGGACTAGCGGCCACAGATACGCAGTATTTT; CDR3: CASSSGLAATDTQYF
V: TRBV21-1; size: .; D: .; J: TRBJ2-3; DNA: TGTGCCAGCAGCAAGAGGGCAGTTAGCACAGATACGCAGTATTTT; CDR3: CASSKRAVSTDTQYF
V: TRBV6-5; size: .; D: .; J: TRBJ2-1; DNA: TGTGCCAGCAGTTACTCCATATCATCGGGAAAGGCTGAGCAGTTCTTC; CDR3: CASSYSISSGKAEQFF
V: TRBV14; size: few; D: TRBD1; J: TRBJ2-2; DNA: TGTGCCAGCAGCCTACAGGGGTTCACCGGGGAGCTGTTTTTT; CDR3: CASSLQGFTGELFF
V: TRBV5-6; size: .; D: .; J: TRBJ2-5; DNA: TGTGCCAGCAGCCCGGAACAGGGACAAGAGACCCAGTACTTC; CDR3: CASSPEQGQETQYF
V: TRBV4-1; size: few; D: TRBD1; J: TRBJ2-4; DNA: TGCGCCAGCAGCCGAGAAATCTTTACGACAGGGGGAAAAAACATTCAGTACTTC; CDR3: CASSREIFTTGGKNIQYF
V: TRBV5-1; size: .; D: .; J: TRBJ2-1; DNA: TGCGCCAGCTTTGACTACTCCTACAATGAGCAGTTCTTC; CDR3: CASFDYSYNEQFF
V: TRBV7-3; size: once; D: .; J: TRBJ2-2; DNA: TGTGCCAGCAGCTTAGGAGCGGCATCGAACACCGGGGAGCTGTTTTTT; CDR3: CASSLGAASNTGELFF
V: TRBV4-1; size: few; D: TRBD2; J: TRBJ2-2; DNA: TGCGCCAGCAGCCAAGGGTTAGCGGGAGTCTTCGGGGAGCTGTTTTTT; CDR3: CASSQGLAGVFGELFF
V: TRBV28; size: .; D: TRBD2; J: TRBJ2-3; DNA: TGTGCCAGCAGTTTTGGGCCAGCGGGAGATACAGATACGCAGTATTTT; CDR3: CASSFGPAGDTDTQYF
V: TRBV29-1; size: .; D: .; J: TRBJ2-1; DNA: TGCAGCGTTGTCGGGAACGGGTACAATGAGCAGTTCTTC; CDR3: CSVVGNGYNEQFF
V: TRBV28; size: few; D: TRBD1; J: TRBJ2-7; DNA: TGTGCCAGCAGTTCCCCTTTCGAGGGACAGGGCCCTACCTACGAGCAGTACTTC; CDR3: CASSSPFEGQGPTYEQYF
V: TRBV4-1; size: .; D: .; J: TRBJ2-7; DNA: TGCGCCAGCAGCCAAGATGGGGGAGAGCAGTACTTC; CDR3: CASSQDGGEQYF
V: TRBV3-1; size: .; D: .; J: TRBJ2-2; DNA: TGTGCCAGCAGCCAAGAATGGACCGGGGAGCTGTTTTTT; CDR3: CASSQEWTGELFF
V: TRBV29-1; size: .; D: .; J: TRBJ2-2; DNA: TGCAGCGTTGATCGACAGTCGAACACCGGGGAGCTGTTTTTT; CDR3: CSVDRQSNTGELFF